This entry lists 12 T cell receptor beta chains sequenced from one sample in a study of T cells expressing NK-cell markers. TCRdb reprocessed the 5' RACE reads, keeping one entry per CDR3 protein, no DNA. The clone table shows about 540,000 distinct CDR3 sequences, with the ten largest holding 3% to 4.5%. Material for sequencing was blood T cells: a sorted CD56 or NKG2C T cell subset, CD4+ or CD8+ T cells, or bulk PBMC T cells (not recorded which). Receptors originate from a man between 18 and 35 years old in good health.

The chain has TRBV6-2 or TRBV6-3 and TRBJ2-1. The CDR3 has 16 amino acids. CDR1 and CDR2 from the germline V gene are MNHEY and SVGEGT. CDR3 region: CASSSPTSATTNEQFF.

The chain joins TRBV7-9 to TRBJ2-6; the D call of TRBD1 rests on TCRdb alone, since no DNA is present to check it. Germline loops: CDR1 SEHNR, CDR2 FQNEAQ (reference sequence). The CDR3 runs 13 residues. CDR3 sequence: CASSPGTANVLTF.

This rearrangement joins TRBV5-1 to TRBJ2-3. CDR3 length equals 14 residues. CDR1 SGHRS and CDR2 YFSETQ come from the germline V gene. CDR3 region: CASSSPKAPDTQYF.

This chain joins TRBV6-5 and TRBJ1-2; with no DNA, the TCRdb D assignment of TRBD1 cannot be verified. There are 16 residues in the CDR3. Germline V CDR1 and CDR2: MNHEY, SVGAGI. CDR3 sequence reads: CASASRTGRSDYGYTF.

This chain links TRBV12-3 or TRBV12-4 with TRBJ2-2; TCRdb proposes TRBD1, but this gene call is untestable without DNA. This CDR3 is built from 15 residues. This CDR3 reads CASSPRRLNTGELFF.

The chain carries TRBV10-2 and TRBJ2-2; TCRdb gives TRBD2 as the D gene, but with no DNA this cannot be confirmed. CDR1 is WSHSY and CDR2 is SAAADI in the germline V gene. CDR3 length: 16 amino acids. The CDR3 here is CASSEWGLAATGELFF.

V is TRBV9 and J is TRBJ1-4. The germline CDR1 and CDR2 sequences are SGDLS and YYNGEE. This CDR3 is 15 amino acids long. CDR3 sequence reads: CASSSGLAANEKLFF.

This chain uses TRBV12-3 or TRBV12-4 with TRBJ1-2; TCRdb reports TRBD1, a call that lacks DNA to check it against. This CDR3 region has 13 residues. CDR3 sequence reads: CASSLGDRGGYTF.

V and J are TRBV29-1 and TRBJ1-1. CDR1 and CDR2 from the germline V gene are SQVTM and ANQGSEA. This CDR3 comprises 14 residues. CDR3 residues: CSVEKNSRNTEAFF.

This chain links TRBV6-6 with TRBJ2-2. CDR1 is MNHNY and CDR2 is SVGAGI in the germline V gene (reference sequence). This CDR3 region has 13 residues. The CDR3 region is CASSHRVTGELFF.

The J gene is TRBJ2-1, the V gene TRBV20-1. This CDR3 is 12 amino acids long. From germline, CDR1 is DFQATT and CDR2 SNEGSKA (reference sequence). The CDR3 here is CSASRQSNEQFF.

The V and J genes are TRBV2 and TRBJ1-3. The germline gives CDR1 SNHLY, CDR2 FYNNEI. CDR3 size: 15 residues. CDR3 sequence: CASSRTADSGNTIYF. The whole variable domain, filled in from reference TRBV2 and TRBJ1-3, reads EPEVTQTPSHQVTQMGQEVILRCVPISNHLYFYWYRQILGQKVEFLVSFYNNEISEKSEIFDDQFSVERPDGSNFTLKIRSTKLEDSAMYFCASSRTADSGNTIYFGEGSWLTVV.